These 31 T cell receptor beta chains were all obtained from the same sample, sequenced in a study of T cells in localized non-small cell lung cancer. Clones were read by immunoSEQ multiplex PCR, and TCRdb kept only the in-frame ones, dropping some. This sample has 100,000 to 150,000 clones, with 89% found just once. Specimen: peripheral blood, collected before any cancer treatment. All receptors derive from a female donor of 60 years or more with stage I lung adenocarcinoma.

The CDR3 loop is CASSEAQGFYEQYF. CDR3 nucleotide sequence: TGTGCCAGCAGTGAAGCACAGGGTTTCTACGAGCAGTACTTC. The chain has TRBV6-1 and TRBJ2-7; D might be TRBD1 (6 bases). V lost 0 bases, J lost 3 bases, and 9 bases lay in between. The CDR3 length is 14 residues. In germline, CDR1 is MNHNS, CDR2 SASEGT.

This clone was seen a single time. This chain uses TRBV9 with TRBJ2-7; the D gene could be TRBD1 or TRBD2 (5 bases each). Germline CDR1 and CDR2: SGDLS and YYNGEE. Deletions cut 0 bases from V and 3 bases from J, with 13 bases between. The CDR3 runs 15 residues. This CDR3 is CASSVGDGVFYEQYF. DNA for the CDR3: TGTGCCAGCAGCGTAGGGGACGGTGTGTTCTACGAGCAGTACTTC.

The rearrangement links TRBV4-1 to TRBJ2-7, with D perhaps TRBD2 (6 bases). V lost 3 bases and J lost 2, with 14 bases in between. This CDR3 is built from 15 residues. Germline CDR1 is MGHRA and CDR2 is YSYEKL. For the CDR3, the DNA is TGCGCCAGCAGCCAGTGGGAGGACTCAACCTACGAGCAGTACTTC. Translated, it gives CASSQWEDSTYEQYF.

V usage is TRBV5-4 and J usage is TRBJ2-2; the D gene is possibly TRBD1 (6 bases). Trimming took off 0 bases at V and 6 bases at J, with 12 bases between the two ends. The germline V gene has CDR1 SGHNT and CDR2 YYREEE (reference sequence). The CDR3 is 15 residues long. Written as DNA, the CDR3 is TGTGCCAGCAGCTTGGGGCCAGGGGTAGCCGGGGAGCTGTTTTTT. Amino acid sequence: CASSLGPGVAGELFF.

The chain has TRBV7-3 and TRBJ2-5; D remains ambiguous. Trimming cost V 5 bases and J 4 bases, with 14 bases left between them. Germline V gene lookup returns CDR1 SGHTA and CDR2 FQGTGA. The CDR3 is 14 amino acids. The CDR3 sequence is CASSPTGFRETQYF. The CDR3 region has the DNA TGTGCCAGCAGCCCGACTGGGTTTCGAGAGACCCAGTACTTC.

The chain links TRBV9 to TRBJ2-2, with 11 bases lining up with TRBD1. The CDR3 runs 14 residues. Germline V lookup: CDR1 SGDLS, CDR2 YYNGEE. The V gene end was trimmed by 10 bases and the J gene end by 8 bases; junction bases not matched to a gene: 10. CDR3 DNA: TGTGCCCGCCGCGAGGACAGGGGGCCTGGGGAGCTGTTTTTT. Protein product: CARREDRGPGELFF.

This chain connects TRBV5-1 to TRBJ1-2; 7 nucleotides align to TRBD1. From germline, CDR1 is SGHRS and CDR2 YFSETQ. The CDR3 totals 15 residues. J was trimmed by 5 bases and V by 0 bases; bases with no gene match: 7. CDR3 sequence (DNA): TGCGCCAGCAGCTTGGTTGGAGGGGGCTTGTATGGCTACACCTTC. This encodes CASSLVGGGLYGYTF.

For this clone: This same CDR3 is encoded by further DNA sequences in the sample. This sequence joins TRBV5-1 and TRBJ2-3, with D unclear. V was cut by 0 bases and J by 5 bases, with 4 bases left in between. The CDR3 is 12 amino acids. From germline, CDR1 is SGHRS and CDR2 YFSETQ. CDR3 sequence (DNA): TGCGCCAGCAGCTTGGTGGGAGATACGCAGTATTTT. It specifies CASSLVGDTQYF.

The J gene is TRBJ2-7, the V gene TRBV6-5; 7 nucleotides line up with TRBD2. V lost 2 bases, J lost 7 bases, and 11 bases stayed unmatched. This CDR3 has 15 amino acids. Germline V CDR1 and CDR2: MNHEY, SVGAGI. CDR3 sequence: CASSYAGLENREQYF. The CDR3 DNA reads TGTGCCAGCAGTTACGCTGGACTAGAAAACCGGGAGCAGTACTTC.

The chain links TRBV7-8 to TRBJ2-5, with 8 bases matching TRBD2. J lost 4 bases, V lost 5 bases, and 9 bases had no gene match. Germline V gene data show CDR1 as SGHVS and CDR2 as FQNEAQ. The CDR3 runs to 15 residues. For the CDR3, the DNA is TGTGCCAGCAGCCCAGCGGGAGTATCAGGAGAGACCCAGTACTTC. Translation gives CASSPAGVSGETQYF.

The CDR3 sequence is CASRNQVYYGYTF. CDR3 in DNA: TGTGCCAGTAGAAATCAGGTTTACTATGGCTACACCTTC. The chain recombines TRBV19 with TRBJ1-2; D is ambiguous. The CDR3 consists of 13 residues. The germline V gene has CDR1 LNHDA and CDR2 SQIVND (reference sequence). V lost 6 bases to trimming and J lost 3 bases, with 11 bases between them.

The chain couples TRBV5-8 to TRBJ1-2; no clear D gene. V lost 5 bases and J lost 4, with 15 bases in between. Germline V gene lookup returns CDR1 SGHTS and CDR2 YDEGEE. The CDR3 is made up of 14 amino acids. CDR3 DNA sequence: TGTGCCAGCAGGAAGAAGGGCGGTTCCTATGGCTACACCTTC. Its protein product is CASRKKGGSYGYTF.

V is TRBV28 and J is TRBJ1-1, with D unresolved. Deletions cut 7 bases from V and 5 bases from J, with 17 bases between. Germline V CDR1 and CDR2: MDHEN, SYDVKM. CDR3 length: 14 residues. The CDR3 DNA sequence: TGTGCCAGCACCCCTTACCCGACCCTAACTGAAGCTTTCTTT. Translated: CASTPYPTLTEAFF.

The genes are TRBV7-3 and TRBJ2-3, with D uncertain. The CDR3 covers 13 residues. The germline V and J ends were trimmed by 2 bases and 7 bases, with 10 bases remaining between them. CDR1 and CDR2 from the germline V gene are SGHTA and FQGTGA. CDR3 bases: TGTGCCAGCAGCTTAGGCGACAAGTATACGCAGTATTTT. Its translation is CASSLGDKYTQYF.

In DNA, the CDR3 is TGTGCCAGCAGCCGGGACATCGCCTACGAGCAGTACTTC. Translating gives CASSRDIAYEQYF. V usage is TRBV7-9 and J usage is TRBJ2-7, with D possibly matching TRBD1 (6 bases). The CDR3 loop spans 13 amino acids. V was clipped by 5 bases and J by 2 bases, with 10 bases between them. Germline CDR1 is SEHNR and CDR2 is FQNEAQ (reference sequence).

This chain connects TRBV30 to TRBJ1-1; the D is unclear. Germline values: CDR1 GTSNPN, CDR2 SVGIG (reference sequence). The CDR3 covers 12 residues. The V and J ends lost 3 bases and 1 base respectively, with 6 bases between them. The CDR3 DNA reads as TGTGCCTGGAGCGAGAAGAACACTGAAGCTTTCTTT. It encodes CAWSEKNTEAFF.

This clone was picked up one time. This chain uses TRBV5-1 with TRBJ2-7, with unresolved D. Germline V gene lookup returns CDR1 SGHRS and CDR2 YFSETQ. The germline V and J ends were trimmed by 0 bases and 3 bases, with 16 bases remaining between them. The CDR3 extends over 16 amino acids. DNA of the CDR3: TGCGCCAGCAGCTTGGTCGGCGGCGCTTGGAACTACGAGCAGTACTTC. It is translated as CASSLVGGAWNYEQYF. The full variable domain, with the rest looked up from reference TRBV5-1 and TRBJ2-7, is KAGVTQTPRYLIKTRGQQVTLSCSPISGHRSVSWYQQTPGQGLQFLFEYFSETQRNKGNFPGRFSGRQFSNSRSEMNVSTLELGDSALYLCASSLVGGAWNYEQYFGPGTRLTVT.

The CDR3 spells CASSIGALGTQYF. CDR3 nucleotide sequence: TGTGCCAGTAGTATCGGGGCCTTGGGGACCCAGTACTTC. The chain is built from TRBV19 and TRBJ2-5, with D perhaps being TRBD1 or TRBD2 (5 bases each). V shed 3 bases and J shed 7 bases, with 12 bases lying between them. The germline CDR1 and CDR2 sequences are LNHDA and SQIVND (reference sequence). CDR3 length: 13 residues. Full variable domain (missing parts from reference TRBV19 and TRBJ2-5): DGGITQSPKYLFRKEGQNVTLSCEQNLNHDAMYWYRQDPGQGLRLIYYSQIVNDFQKGDIAEGYSVSREKKESFPLTVTSAQKNPTAFYLCASSIGALGTQYFGPGTRLLVL.

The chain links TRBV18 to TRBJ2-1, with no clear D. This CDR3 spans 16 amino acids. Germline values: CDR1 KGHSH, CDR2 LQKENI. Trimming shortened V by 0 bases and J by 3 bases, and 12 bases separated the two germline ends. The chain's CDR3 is CASSPPLRQNYNEQFF. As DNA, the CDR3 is TGTGCCAGCTCACCACCGCTGCGGCAGAACTACAATGAGCAGTTCTTC.

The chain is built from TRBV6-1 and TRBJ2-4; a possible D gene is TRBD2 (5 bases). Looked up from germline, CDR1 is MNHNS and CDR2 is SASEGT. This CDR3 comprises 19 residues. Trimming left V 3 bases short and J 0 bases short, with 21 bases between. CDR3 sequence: CASSDARGSGLLAKNIQYF. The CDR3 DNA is TGTGCCAGCAGTGACGCCCGAGGGTCAGGATTACTAGCCAAAAACATTCAGTACTTC.

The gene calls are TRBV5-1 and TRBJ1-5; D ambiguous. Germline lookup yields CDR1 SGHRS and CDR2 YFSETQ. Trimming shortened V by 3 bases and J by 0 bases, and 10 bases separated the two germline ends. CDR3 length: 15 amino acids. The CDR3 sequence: CASSSDGDSNQPQHF. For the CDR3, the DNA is TGCGCCAGCAGCTCCGACGGAGATAGCAATCAGCCCCAGCATTTT.

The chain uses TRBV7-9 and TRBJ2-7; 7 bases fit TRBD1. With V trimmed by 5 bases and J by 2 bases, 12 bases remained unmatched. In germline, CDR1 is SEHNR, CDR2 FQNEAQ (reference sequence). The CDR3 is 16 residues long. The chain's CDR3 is CASSLFVGDSAYEQYF. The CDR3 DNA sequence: TGTGCCAGCAGCCTCTTCGTTGGGGACAGTGCCTACGAGCAGTACTTC.

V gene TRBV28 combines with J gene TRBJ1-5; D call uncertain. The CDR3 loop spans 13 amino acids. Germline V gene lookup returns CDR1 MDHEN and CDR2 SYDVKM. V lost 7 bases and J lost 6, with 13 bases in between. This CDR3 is CASIPGEGQPQHF. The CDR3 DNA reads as TGTGCCAGCATCCCCGGTGAGGGTCAGCCCCAGCATTTT.

As DNA, the CDR3 is TGCGCCAGCAGCCTATTCCCCTCCGTGGGGGAGACCCAGTACTTC. This encodes CASSLFPSVGETQYF. The genes are TRBV4-1 and TRBJ2-5; D uncertain. This CDR3 spans 15 amino acids. Germline V gene data show CDR1 as MGHRA and CDR2 as YSYEKL. V was cut by 4 bases and J by 5 bases, with 17 bases left in between.

The CDR3 DNA is TGCGCCAGCAGCTTGGTTAGCGCGCTCCAAGAGACCCAGTACTTC. Protein product: CASSLVSALQETQYF. The V call is TRBV5-1, the J call TRBJ2-5; tentative D call: TRBD2 (5 bases). Looked up from germline, CDR1 is SGHRS and CDR2 is YFSETQ. The CDR3 is 15 amino acids. Trimming pared 0 bases from V and 1 base from J, leaving 10 bases between.

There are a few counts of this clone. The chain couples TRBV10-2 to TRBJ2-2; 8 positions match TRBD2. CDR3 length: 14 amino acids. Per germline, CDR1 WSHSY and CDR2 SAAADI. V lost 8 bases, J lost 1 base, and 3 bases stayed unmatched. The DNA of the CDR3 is TGCGCCAGCGGAACTAGCGGGAACACCGGGGAGCTGTTTTTT. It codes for CASGTSGNTGELFF.

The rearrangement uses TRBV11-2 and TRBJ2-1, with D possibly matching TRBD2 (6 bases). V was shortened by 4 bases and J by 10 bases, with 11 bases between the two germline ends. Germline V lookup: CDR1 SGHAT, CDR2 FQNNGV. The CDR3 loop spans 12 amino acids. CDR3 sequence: CASSSGGGEQFF. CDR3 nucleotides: TGTGCCAGCAGCTCTGGTGGGGGGGAGCAGTTCTTC.

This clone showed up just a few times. The CDR3 loop reads CASSESIVQQETQYF. CDR3 sequence (DNA): TGCGCCAGCAGTGAGTCGATAGTACAGCAAGAGACCCAGTACTTC. This chain uses TRBV10-2 with TRBJ2-5; D remains ambiguous. Germline values: CDR1 WSHSY, CDR2 SAAADI. The CDR3 has 15 amino acids. V gave up 0 bases and J gave up 2 bases, with 10 bases separating them.

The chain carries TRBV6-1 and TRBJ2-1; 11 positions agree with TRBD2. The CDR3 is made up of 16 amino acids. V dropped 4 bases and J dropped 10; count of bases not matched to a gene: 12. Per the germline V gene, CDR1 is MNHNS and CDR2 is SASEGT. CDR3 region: CASSGDIAGGLVEQFF. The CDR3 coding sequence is TGTGCCAGCAGTGGGGACATAGCGGGAGGGCTCGTAGAGCAGTTCTTC.

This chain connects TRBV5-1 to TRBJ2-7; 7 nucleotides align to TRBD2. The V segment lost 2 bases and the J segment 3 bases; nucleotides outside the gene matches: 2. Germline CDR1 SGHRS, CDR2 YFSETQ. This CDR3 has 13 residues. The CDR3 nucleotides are TGCGCCAGCAGCTTAAGGACTAGCTACGAGCAGTACTTC. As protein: CASSLRTSYEQYF.

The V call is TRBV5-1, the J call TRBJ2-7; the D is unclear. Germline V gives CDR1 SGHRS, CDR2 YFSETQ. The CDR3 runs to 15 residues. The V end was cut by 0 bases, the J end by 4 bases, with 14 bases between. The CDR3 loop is CASSLGPFSEYEQYF. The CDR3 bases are TGCGCCAGCAGCTTGGGCCCTTTTTCGGAATACGAGCAGTACTTC.